This paragraph reports one T cell receptor beta chain. Its antigen is still unknown. Using a J-beta primer mix together with a sample-barcoded 5' primer, a second PCR was run for roughly 7 to 11 cycles. TCRdb itself ran the 5' RACE reads through MiXCR, one entry per CDR3 protein. The sample yields roughly 680,000 distinct CDR3 sequences, around 52% seen once. This sample is part of a study of blood T cells in healthy people across ages. Total RNA was extracted at no less than 5.5 micrograms per sample. Study results and caveats: Strong correlation linked observed beta diversity and percent naive T cells.

Germline V CDR1 and CDR2: SGHRS, YFSETQ. V was shortened by 2 bases and J by 0 bases, with 14 bases between the two germline ends. The CDR3 runs to 16 residues. This sequence originates from a woman over 75 in good health. This chain links TRBV5-1 with TRBJ2-5; TRBD1 might be the D (7 bases). The material sequenced was blood. The chain's CDR3 is CASSLQGTWYQETQYF. In DNA form, the CDR3 reads TGCGCCAGCAGCTTACAGGGGACTTGGTACCAAGAGACCCAGTACTTC. Drawing the rest from reference TRBV5-1 and TRBJ2-5, the complete variable domain is KAGVTQTPRYLIKTRGQQVTLSCSPISGHRSVSWYQQTPGQGLQFLFEYFSETQRNKGNFPGRFSGRQFSNSRSEMNVSTLELGDSALYLCASSLQGTWYQETQYFGPGTRLLVL.